One sample yielded the 27 T cell receptor beta chains listed below, sequenced in a study of blood T cell repertoires in COVID-19. Produced via immunoSEQ multiplex PCR; TCRdb's table is partial and in-frame only. The sample lists around 200,000 clones; roughly 90% were seen once. The sequenced sample consisted of peripheral blood. All receptors come from a man in his late teens or twenties with active or convalescent COVID-19.

This chain connects TRBV11-2 to TRBJ1-1; TRBD1 might be the D (5 bases). Germline V CDR1 and CDR2: SGHAT, FQNNGV. The CDR3 is 11 amino acids. V was pared by 2 bases and J by 11 bases, with 9 bases between. The CDR3 DNA reads as TGTGCCAGCAGCTTACAGGGTCGGGCTTTCTTT. Its translation is CASSLQGRAFF. Supplemented by reference TRBV11-2 and TRBJ1-1, the full variable domain reads EAGVAQSPRYKIIEKRQSVAFWCNPISGHATLYWYQQILGQGPKLLIQFQNNGVVDDSQLPKDRFSAERLKGVDSTLKIQPAKLEDSAVYLCASSLQGRAFFGQGTRLTVV.

On this clone: The junction departs from germline at one end; a sequencing error may be responsible. The chain carries TRBV7-7 and TRBJ2-1; 7 bases are shared with TRBD2. The CDR3 spans 16 residues. Germline V lookup: CDR1 SSHAT, CDR2 FNYEAQ (reference sequence). The CDR3 nucleotides read TGTGCTAGCAGCTTAGAGGCGGCAGGGACTAACAATGAGCAGTTCTTC. Protein sequence: CASSLEAAGTNNEQFF.

The rearrangement links TRBV4-1 to TRBJ1-5; 10 nucleotides agree with TRBD1. J was trimmed by 4 bases and V by 1 base; bases with no gene match: 1. The CDR3 loop spans 15 amino acids. From germline, CDR1 is MGHRA and CDR2 YSYEKL. Here the CDR3 reads CASSQGDRGNQPQHF. Here the CDR3 DNA reads TGCGCCAGCAGCCAAGGGGACAGGGGAAATCAGCCCCAGCATTTT.

This clone was recorded a few times. The J gene is TRBJ1-5, the V gene TRBV4-1; D unresolved. The CDR3 extends over 13 amino acids. The V and J ends lost 1 base and 5 bases respectively, with 6 bases between them. Germline lookup yields CDR1 MGHRA and CDR2 YSYEKL. CDR3 coding DNA: TGCGCCAGCAGCCAAGCAAACTATCAGCCCCAGCATTTT. This encodes CASSQANYQPQHF.

This clone is a singleton in its sample. The chain combines TRBV3-1 (or the pseudogene TRBV3-2) with TRBJ1-6; tentative D call: TRBD1 (6 bases). Germline V gene lookup returns CDR1 LGHDT and CDR2 YNNKEL (reference sequence). CDR3 length: 16 residues. V lost 0 bases to trimming and J lost 7 bases, with 13 bases between them. The CDR3 region is CASSQDRGTRNSPLHF. DNA for the CDR3: TGTGCCAGCAGCCAAGATAGAGGGACAAGGAATTCACCCCTCCACTTT.

The chain combines TRBV27 with TRBJ1-4; D might be TRBD1 (5 bases). Germline CDR1 is MNHEY and CDR2 is SMNVEV (reference sequence). V lost 0 bases to trimming and J lost 8 bases, with 13 bases between them. The CDR3 is made up of 15 amino acids. CDR3 amino acids: CASSLSAGLGEKLFF. CDR3 sequence (DNA): TGTGCCAGCAGTTTATCGGCAGGGTTGGGGGAAAAACTGTTTTTT. The variable domain in full, with the rest retrieved from reference TRBV27 and TRBJ1-4, is EAQVTQNPRYLITVTGKKLTVTCSQNMNHEYMSWYRQDPGLGLRQIYYSMNVEVTDKGDVPEGYKVSRKEKRNFPLILESPSPNQTSLYFCASSLSAGLGEKLFFGSGTQLSVL.

Only a few counts were recorded for this clone. The chain has TRBV10-3 and TRBJ1-4, with D maybe TRBD1 (5 bases). V lost 0 bases, J lost 7 bases, and 12 bases lay in between. This CDR3 contains 15 residues. The germline gives CDR1 ENHRY, CDR2 SYGVKD. In nucleotides, the CDR3 is TGTGCCATCAGTGAGTCGGTTCAGGGAGGTGAAAAACTGTTTTTT. Protein product: CAISESVQGGEKLFF.

The V call is TRBV6-5, the J call TRBJ2-2, with D tentatively TRBD2 (5 bases). V was pared by 0 bases and J by 3 bases, with 11 bases between. The length of the CDR3 is 16 residues. Germline V gives CDR1 MNHEY, CDR2 SVGAGI. The CDR3 region is CASSYSIWTHTGELFF. CDR3 DNA: TGTGCCAGCAGTTACTCGATTTGGACTCACACCGGGGAGCTGTTTTTT.

This rearrangement joins TRBV7-9 to TRBJ1-4, with 8 bases fitting TRBD1. This CDR3 has 14 amino acids. V was pared by 3 bases and J by 5 bases, with 2 bases of the junction left unmatched. Germline-derived CDR1 and CDR2 are SEHNR and FQNEAQ (reference sequence). This CDR3 reads CASSFGTGNEKLFF. The CDR3 nucleotides are TGTGCCAGCAGCTTTGGGACAGGAAATGAAAAACTGTTTTTT.

The CDR3 reads CSVGHFGANVLTF. CDR3 bases: TGCAGCGTTGGACACTTTGGGGCCAACGTCCTGACTTTC. V usage is TRBV29-1 and J usage is TRBJ2-6; no firm D call. V lost 4 bases to trimming and J lost 3 bases, with 7 bases between them. The germline CDR1 and CDR2 sequences are SQVTM and ANQGSEA. CDR3 length: 13 residues.

The rearrangement uses TRBV5-6 and TRBJ1-2, with D possibly matching TRBD1 (6 bases). This CDR3 comprises 12 residues. Germline V gene data show CDR1 as SGHDT and CDR2 as YYEEEE. The CDR3 loop is CECGGPLYGYTF. The CDR3 DNA is TGTGAGTGTGGGGGCCCCCTCTATGGCTACACCTTC.

V and J are TRBV28 and TRBJ2-2; D might be TRBD2 (5 bases). Germline V CDR1 and CDR2: MDHEN, SYDVKM. Trimming removed 11 bases at V and 3 bases at J, with 13 bases between. The CDR3 sequence is 13 residues long. The CDR3, as DNA: TGTGCCGCGGGCGGTCGGGACACCGGGGAGCTGTTTTTT. Amino acids: CAAGGRDTGELFF.

The V gene is TRBV5-1, the J gene TRBJ1-6; D unclear. Trimming shortened V by 4 bases and J by 9 bases, and 14 bases separated the two germline ends. There are 14 residues in the CDR3. Germline V gene lookup returns CDR1 SGHRS and CDR2 YFSETQ. The CDR3 protein is CASSTGREVSPLHF. CDR3 DNA sequence: TGCGCCAGCAGCACCGGGAGGGAGGTTTCACCCCTCCACTTT.

This clone was picked up one time. The chain has TRBV2 and TRBJ1-3; possible D gene TRBD1, 5 bases. The V and J ends lost 0 bases and 2 bases respectively, with 14 bases between them. The length of the CDR3 is 17 residues. The germline V gene has CDR1 SNHLY and CDR2 FYNNEI. The CDR3: CASSEAGRGPTGNTIYF. The CDR3 region has the DNA TGTGCCAGCAGTGAAGCGGGGCGAGGCCCAACTGGAAACACCATATATTTT.

This rearrangement joins TRBV2 to TRBJ1-1; D gene ambiguous. The length of the CDR3 is 14 residues. Trimming shortened V by 9 bases and J by 3 bases, and 17 bases separated the two germline ends. Germline V gives CDR1 SNHLY, CDR2 FYNNEI. The CDR3 coding sequence is TGTGCCAGTGACGGGAGGGTCGCGGACACTGAAGCTTTCTTT. This encodes CASDGRVADTEAFF.

This sequence joins TRBV5-1 and TRBJ2-1, with 8 bases fitting TRBD2. Per germline, CDR1 SGHRS and CDR2 YFSETQ. The CDR3 is 16 residues long. With V trimmed by 6 bases and J by 5 bases, 13 bases remained unmatched. The CDR3 region is CASTSGRGDWNNEQFF. The CDR3 DNA sequence: TGCGCCAGCACCTCGGGGCGGGGGGATTGGAACAATGAGCAGTTCTTC.

This rearrangement joins TRBV2 to TRBJ2-5, with 9 bases identical to TRBD1. The ends lost 4 bases at V and 5 bases at J; junction bases unmatched: 8. The CDR3 covers 15 residues. CDR1 and CDR2 (germline): SNHLY, FYNNEI. In DNA, the CDR3 is TGTGCCAGCAGTGTCTACAGGGGGCGCGGGGAGACCCAGTACTTC. It is translated as CASSVYRGRGETQYF.

The rearrangement uses TRBV5-5 and TRBJ2-1; a possible D gene is TRBD1 (6 bases). CDR1 SGHKS and CDR2 YYEKEE come from the germline V gene (reference sequence). The CDR3 consists of 14 residues. With 4 bases removed from V and 5 bases from J, the gap between germline ends came to 13 bases. Written as DNA, the CDR3 is TGTGCCAGCAGCACCCGGGACAACAACAATGAGCAGTTCTTC. Translation gives CASSTRDNNNEQFF.

The V gene is TRBV6-6, the J gene TRBJ2-7, with 13 bases fitting TRBD2. The germline gives CDR1 MNHNY, CDR2 SVGAGI (reference sequence). The CDR3 contains 20 residues. V lost 5 bases and J lost 1; bases outside the gene matches: 17. CDR3: CASSRNTRGTSGKVSYEQYF. The DNA for the CDR3 is TGTGCCAGCAGTCGAAACACCCGCGGGACTAGCGGGAAGGTTTCCTACGAGCAGTACTTC.

The V gene is TRBV15, the J gene TRBJ2-3; possible D gene TRBD2, 5 bases. The CDR3 contains 16 residues. Trimming removed 0 bases at V and 0 bases at J, with 10 bases between. Germline loops: CDR1 LNHNV, CDR2 YYDKDF (reference sequence). CDR3 DNA: TGTGCCACCAGCAGAGATGCTAGCCCTAGCACAGATACGCAGTATTTT. Protein sequence: CATSRDASPSTDTQYF.

Of note for this clone: The same CDR3 also results from other DNA sequences found in this sample. V usage is TRBV19 and J usage is TRBJ1-5; D not certain. This CDR3 comprises 15 residues. Germline CDR1 LNHDA, CDR2 SQIVND (reference sequence). The V end was cut by 1 base, the J end by 2 bases, with 9 bases between. CDR3 sequence (DNA): TGTGCCAGTAGTATAGGAGGCGGGGGCAATCAGCCCCAGCATTTT. Protein: CASSIGGGGNQPQHF.

This chain connects TRBV5-1 to TRBJ2-5, with D possibly TRBD2 on 7 matching bases. Trimming took 3 bases from V and 5 from J, leaving 14 bases between them. There are 14 residues in the CDR3. Germline-derived CDR1 and CDR2 are SGHRS and YFSETQ. CDR3 nucleotides: TGCGCCAGCAGCTGGAGCGGGACATCGGAGACCCAGTACTTC. It encodes CASSWSGTSETQYF.

The chain recombines TRBV5-8 with TRBJ1-2; D possibly corresponds to TRBD1 (5 bases). Between the trimmed V and J ends, which lost 0 bases and 4 bases, there was a span of 13 bases. CDR1 and CDR2 (germline): SGHTS, YDEGEE. CDR3 length: 15 residues. CDR3: CASSLVLVGGYGYTF. The CDR3 region has the DNA TGTGCCAGCAGCTTGGTTTTGGTGGGGGGCTATGGCTACACCTTC. The full variable domain, in which reference TRBV5-8 and TRBJ1-2 provide the parts outside the CDR3, is EAGVTQSPTHLIKTRGQQATLRCSPISGHTSVYWYQQALGLGLQFLLWYDEGEERNRGNFPPRFSGRQFPNYSSELNVNALELEDSALYLCASSLVLVGGYGYTFGSGTRLTVV.

In DNA, the CDR3 is TGTGCCAGCAGGAGGACAGCTATGAACACTGAAGCTTTCTTT. Its translation is CASRRTAMNTEAFF. This chain connects TRBV2 to TRBJ1-1; possibly TRBD1 for D (6 bases). The CDR3 contains 14 residues. Germline assignment: CDR1 SNHLY and CDR2 FYNNEI. The germline V and J ends were trimmed by 6 bases and 0 bases, with 11 bases remaining between them.

The chain has TRBV7-8 and TRBJ2-2; weak D call: TRBD1 (5 bases). V was clipped by 5 bases and J by 4 bases, with 17 bases between them. The germline V gene encodes CDR1 SGHVS and CDR2 FQNEAQ. CDR3 length equals 16 residues. The CDR3 spells CASSARGQGGTGELFF. CDR3 nucleotides: TGTGCCAGCAGCGCAAGGGGCCAGGGTGGCACCGGGGAGCTGTTTTTT.

J is TRBJ2-2 and V is TRBV10-3; TRBD2 aligns across 7 bases. Looked up from germline, CDR1 is ENHRY and CDR2 is SYGVKD. The V and J ends lost 3 bases and 6 bases, in that order; junction bases with no gene match: 10. The CDR3 runs to 16 residues. CDR3 amino acids: CAISDPGRFFAGELFF. CDR3 DNA sequence: TGTGCCATCAGTGACCCCGGGAGGTTTTTCGCCGGGGAGCTGTTTTTT.

This chain joins TRBV5-1 and TRBJ2-5; the D gene is possibly TRBD1 (6 bases). Per the germline V gene, CDR1 is SGHRS and CDR2 is YFSETQ. The V and J ends lost 7 bases and 2 bases respectively, with 21 bases between them. The CDR3 covers 16 residues. The DNA for the CDR3 is TGCGCCAGCGTCGAGGGGACAAGGCCTAATCAAGAGACCCAGTACTTC. Its translation: CASVEGTRPNQETQYF.